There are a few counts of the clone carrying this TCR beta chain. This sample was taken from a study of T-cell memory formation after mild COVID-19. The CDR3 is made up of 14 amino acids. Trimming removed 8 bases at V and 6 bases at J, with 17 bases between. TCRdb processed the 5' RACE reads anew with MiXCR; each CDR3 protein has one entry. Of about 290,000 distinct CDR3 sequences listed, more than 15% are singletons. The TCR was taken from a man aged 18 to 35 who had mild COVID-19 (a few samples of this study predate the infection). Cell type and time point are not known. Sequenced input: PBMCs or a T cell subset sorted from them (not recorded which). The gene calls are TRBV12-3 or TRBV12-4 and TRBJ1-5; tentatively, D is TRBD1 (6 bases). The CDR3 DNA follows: TGTGCCAGCCCCCAGGAGGGGGAGGTTCAGCCCCAGCATTTT. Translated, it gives CASPQEGEVQPQHF.